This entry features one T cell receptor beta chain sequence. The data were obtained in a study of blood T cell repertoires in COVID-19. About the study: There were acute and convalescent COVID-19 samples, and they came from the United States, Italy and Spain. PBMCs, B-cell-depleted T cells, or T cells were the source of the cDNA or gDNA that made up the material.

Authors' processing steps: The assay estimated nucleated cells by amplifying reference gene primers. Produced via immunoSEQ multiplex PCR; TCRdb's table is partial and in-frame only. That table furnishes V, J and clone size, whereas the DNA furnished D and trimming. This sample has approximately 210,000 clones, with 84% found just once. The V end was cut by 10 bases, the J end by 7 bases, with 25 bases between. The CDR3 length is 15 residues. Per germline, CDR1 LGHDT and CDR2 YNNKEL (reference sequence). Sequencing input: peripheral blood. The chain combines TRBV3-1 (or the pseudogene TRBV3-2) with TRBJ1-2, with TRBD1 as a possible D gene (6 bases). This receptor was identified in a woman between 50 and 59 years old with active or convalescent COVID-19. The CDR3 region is CATSFSQGSVAGYTF. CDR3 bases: TGTGCCACCTCTTTCTCACAGGGATCCGTGGCTGGCTACACCTTC.